These 13 T cell receptor beta chains originate from one sample sequenced in a study of tumor-infiltrating lymphocytes in primary liver carcinoma. For blood RNA, unsorted whole blood served as the source, and germline DNA was extracted too. The input was 450 to 550 ng total RNA; TCR beta cDNA was made from it with a constant-region primer. ARM-PCR, slightly modified, supplied the TCR beta libraries through three nested multiplex PCR rounds. The first two PCR rounds used TRBV1-TRBV30 forward primers with a C-beta reverse primer, approximately 11 cycles each. TCRdb re-derived calls from the multiplex PCR reads in MiXCR, one entry per CDR3 protein. This sample carries approximately 320,000 distinct CDR3 sequences, more than 55% of them seen once, and the ten largest clones take approximately 15%. Sequencing was performed on peripheral blood. Every receptor here comes from a woman aged 25-40 years with primary liver carcinoma and hepatitis B virus infection.

This clonotype was seen many times. This chain uses TRBV29-1 with TRBJ1-2; D call uncertain. The CDR3 runs 13 residues. CDR1 and CDR2 from the germline V gene are SQVTM and ANQGSEA. Trimming removed 4 bases at V and 3 bases at J, with 12 bases between. In DNA, the CDR3 is TGCAGCGTTGGACGGCAGGATGACTATGGCTACACCTTC. The encoded protein is CSVGRQDDYGYTF.

This clonotype was seen many times. The J gene is TRBJ2-3, the V gene TRBV29-1; tentative D call: TRBD1 (6 bases). The germline V and J ends were trimmed by 7 bases and 2 bases, with 19 bases remaining between them. The CDR3 loop spans 15 amino acids. Germline CDR1 is SQVTM and CDR2 is ANQGSEA. The CDR3 region is CSARTLQGNTDTQYF. Written as DNA, the CDR3 is TGCAGCGCCCGAACCCTACAGGGAAACACAGATACGCAGTATTTT.

Only one count was recorded for this clonotype. One end of the junction is discordant with germline, which a read error may explain. The rearrangement links TRBV11-3 to TRBJ2-3; TRBD1 might be the D (5 bases). The germline CDR1 and CDR2 sequences are SGHNT and YENEEA. The CDR3 is 13 residues long. Here the CDR3 reads CASNLRGSDTQYF. In DNA, the CDR3 is TGTGCCAGCAACTTAAGGGGATCTGATACGCAGTATTTC.

This clonotype was recorded many times. The V call is TRBV12-3 or TRBV12-4, the J call TRBJ2-5; unclear D gene. Trimming took off 3 bases at V and 4 bases at J, with 9 bases between the two ends. This CDR3 is built from 13 residues. The CDR3 loop is CASSLRGRETQYF. The CDR3 region has the DNA TGTGCCAGCAGTTTGAGAGGTAGAGAGACCCAGTACTTC.

As to this clonotype: An end of the junction differs from the germline gene, which may be a read error. The genes are TRBV12-5 and TRBJ2-1; perhaps TRBD2 as D (6 bases). The CDR3 has 14 residues. Germline V gene data show CDR1 as LGHNT and CDR2 as FRNRAP. CDR3 in amino acids: CASGSGDSYIEQFF. As DNA, the CDR3 is TGTGCTAGTGGTTCGGGGGATTCCTACATTGAGCAGTTCTTC.

A word on this clonotype: At one end, the junction sequence differs from germline, possibly due to a read error. The chain couples TRBV7-8 to TRBJ2-5; no clear D. Germline CDR1 reads SGHVS; CDR2 reads FQNEAQ. This CDR3 is 15 amino acids long. The CDR3 reads CASSLVLGQQEAQYF. CDR3 in DNA: TGTGCCAGCAGCTTAGTGCTCGGGCAACAAGAGGCCCAGTACTTC.

This clonotype came up many times. The CDR3 loop is CAISDPGRTSGKWSNEQFF. In DNA, the CDR3 is TGTGCCATCAGTGACCCCGGGAGGACTAGCGGGAAATGGAGCAATGAGCAGTTCTTC. This sequence joins TRBV10-3 and TRBJ2-1, with TRBD2 matching 12 bases. Germline trimming cut 3 bases from V and 6 bases from J; bases unmatched to any gene: 15. CDR1 ENHRY and CDR2 SYGVKD come from the germline V gene. This CDR3 has 19 residues.

Of note for this clonotype: This may be a read error: a much more frequent sequence differs by one nucleotide. Here the CDR3 DNA reads TGTGTCAGCAGCGACAGGGGGCAGCCCCAGCATTTT. Translation: CVSSDRGQPQHF. The chain employs TRBV12-3 or TRBV12-4 and TRBJ1-5, with TRBD1 matching over 9 bases. The CDR3 contains 12 residues.

As to this clonotype: A much larger clonotype is one base distant, so this may be a read error. This chain's CDR3 is CASSLGAGGAGQPQYF. The CDR3 DNA reads TGTGCCAGCAGTTTGGGGGCAGGGGGCGCAGGTCAGCCCCAGTATTTT. The rearrangement uses TRBV12-3 or TRBV12-4 and TRBJ1-5; 8 positions match TRBD1. Near its end, the DNA agrees better with TRBJ2-3, so the J call may be wrong. The CDR3 contains 16 residues.

The V and J genes are TRBV6-1 and TRBJ2-7; D is perhaps TRBD1 (6 bases). The better agreement between TRBJ2-1 and the DNA end casts doubt on the J call. The CDR3 runs to 14 residues. The germline CDR1 and CDR2 sequences are MNHNS and SASEGT. The CDR3 sequence: CASSETGRSYEQFF. CDR3 nucleotide sequence: TGTGCCAGCAGTGAGACAGGCCGTTCCTACGAGCAGTTCTTC.

This clonotype has more than one count but fewer than ten. DNA of the CDR3: TGTGCCAGCAGCTCCGGGACTAGCGGGAGGTTGTACGAGCAGTACTTC. Translated: CASSSGTSGRLYEQYF. The chain has TRBV7-9 and TRBJ2-7; 15 bases agree with TRBD2. The V gene's germline CDR1 is SEHNR and CDR2 FQNEAQ (reference sequence). The V and J ends lost 4 bases and 4 bases, in that order; junction bases with no gene match: 5. CDR3 size: 16 residues.

CDR3 in amino acids: CAWSLPAGVGEQYF. The DNA for the CDR3 is TGTGCCTGGAGTCTACCAGCGGGAGTTGGCGAGCAGTACTTC. The rearrangement joins TRBV30 to TRBJ2-7; TRBD2 aligns across 8 bases. V lost 2 bases to trimming and J lost 6 bases; unmatched junction nucleotides: 9. The CDR3 runs to 14 residues. The germline V gene encodes CDR1 GTSNPN and CDR2 SVGIG (reference sequence).

This clonotype was counted at least ten times. This chain links TRBV29-1 with TRBJ2-7; D is possibly TRBD1 or TRBD2 (6 bases each). V lost 5 bases, J lost 6 bases, and 17 bases lay in between. This CDR3 has 13 amino acids. Per the germline V gene, CDR1 is SQVTM and CDR2 is ANQGSEA. The CDR3 bases are TGCAGCGTTTCGTATACGGGGGCAAGCGAGCAGTACTTC. It is translated as CSVSYTGASEQYF.